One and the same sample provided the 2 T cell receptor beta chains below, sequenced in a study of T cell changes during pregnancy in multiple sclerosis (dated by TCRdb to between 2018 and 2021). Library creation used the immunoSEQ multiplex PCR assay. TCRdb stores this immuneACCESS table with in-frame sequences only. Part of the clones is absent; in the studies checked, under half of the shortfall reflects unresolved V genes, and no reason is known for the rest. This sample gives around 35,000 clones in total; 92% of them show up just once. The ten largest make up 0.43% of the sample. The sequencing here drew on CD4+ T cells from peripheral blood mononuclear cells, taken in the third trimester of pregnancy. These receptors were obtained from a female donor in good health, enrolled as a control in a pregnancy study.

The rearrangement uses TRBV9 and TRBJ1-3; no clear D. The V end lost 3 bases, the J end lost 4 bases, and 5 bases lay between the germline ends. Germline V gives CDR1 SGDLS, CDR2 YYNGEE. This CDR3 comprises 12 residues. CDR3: CASSGGGNTIYF. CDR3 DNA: TGTGCCAGCAGCGGCGGGGGAAACACCATATATTTT.

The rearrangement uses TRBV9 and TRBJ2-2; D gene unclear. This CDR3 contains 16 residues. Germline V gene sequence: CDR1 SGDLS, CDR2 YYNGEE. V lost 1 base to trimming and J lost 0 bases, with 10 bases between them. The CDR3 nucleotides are TGTGCCAGCAGCGTATTTAGTCAAACGAACACCGGGGAGCTGTTTTTT. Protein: CASSVFSQTNTGELFF. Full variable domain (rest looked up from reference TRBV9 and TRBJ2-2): DSGVTQTPKHLITATGQRVTLRCSPRSGDLSVYWYQQSLDQGLQFLIQYYNGEERAKGNILERFSAQQFPDLHSELNLSSLELGDSALYFCASSVFSQTNTGELFFGEGSRLTVL.